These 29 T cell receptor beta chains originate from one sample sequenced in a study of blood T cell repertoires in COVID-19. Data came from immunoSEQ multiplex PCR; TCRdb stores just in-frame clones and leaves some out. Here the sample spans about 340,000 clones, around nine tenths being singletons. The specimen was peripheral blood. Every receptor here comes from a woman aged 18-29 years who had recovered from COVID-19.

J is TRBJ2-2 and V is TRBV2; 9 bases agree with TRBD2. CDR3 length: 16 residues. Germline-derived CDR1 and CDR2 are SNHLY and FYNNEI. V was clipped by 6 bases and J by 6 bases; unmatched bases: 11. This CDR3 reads CASSQSIKREAGELFF. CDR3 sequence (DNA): TGTGCCAGCAGCCAATCCATAAAGCGGGAGGCCGGGGAGCTGTTTTTT. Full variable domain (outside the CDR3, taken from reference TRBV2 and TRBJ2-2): EPEVTQTPSHQVTQMGQEVILRCVPISNHLYFYWYRQILGQKVEFLVSFYNNEISEKSEIFDDQFSVERPDGSNFTLKIRSTKLEDSAMYFCASSQSIKREAGELFFGEGSRLTVL.

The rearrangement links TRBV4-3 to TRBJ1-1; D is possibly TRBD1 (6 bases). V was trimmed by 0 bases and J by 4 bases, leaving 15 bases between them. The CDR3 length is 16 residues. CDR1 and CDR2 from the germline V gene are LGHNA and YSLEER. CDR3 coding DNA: TGCGCCAGCAGCCAAGATAAGGGGCAGGGGACCACTGAAGCTTTCTTT. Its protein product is CASSQDKGQGTTEAFF.

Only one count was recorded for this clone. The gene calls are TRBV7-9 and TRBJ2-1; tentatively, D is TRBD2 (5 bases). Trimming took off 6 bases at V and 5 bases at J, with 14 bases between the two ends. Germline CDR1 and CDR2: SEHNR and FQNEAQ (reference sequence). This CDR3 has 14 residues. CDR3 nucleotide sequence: TGTGCCAGCAGTCCGAGGGAGCGGCACAATGAGCAGTTCTTC. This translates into CASSPRERHNEQFF.

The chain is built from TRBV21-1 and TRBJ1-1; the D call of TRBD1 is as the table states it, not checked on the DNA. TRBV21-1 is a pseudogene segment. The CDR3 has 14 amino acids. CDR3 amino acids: CASSIYRVNTEAFF. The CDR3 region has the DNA TGTGCCAGCAGCATATACAGGGTTAACACTGAAGCTTTCTTT.

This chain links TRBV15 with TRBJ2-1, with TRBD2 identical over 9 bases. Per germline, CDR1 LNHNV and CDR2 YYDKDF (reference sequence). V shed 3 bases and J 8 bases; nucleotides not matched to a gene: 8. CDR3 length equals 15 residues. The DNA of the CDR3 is TGTGCCACCAGCAGTAAGCGGGAGGCCGTCGATGAGCAGTTCTTC. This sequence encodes CATSSKREAVDEQFF.

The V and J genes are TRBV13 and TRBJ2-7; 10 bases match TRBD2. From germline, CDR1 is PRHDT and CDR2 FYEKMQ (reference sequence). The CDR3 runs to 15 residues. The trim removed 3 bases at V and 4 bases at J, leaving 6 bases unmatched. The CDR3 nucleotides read TGTGCCAGCAGCTTTAGGACTAGCGGCCTTTACGAGCAGTACGTC. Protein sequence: CASSFRTSGLYEQYV.

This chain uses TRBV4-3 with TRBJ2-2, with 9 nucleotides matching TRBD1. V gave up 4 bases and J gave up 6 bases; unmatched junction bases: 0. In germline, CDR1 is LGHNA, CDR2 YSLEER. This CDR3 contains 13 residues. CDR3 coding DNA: TGCGCCAGCAGCCGGACAGGGGCCGGGGAGCTGTTTTTT. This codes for CASSRTGAGELFF.

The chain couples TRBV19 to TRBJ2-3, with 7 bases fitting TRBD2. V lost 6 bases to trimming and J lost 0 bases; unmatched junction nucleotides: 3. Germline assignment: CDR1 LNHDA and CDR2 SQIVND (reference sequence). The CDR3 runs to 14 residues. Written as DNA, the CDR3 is TGTGCCAGTAGCGGACTAGAGAGCACAGATACGCAGTATTTT. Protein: CASSGLESTDTQYF.

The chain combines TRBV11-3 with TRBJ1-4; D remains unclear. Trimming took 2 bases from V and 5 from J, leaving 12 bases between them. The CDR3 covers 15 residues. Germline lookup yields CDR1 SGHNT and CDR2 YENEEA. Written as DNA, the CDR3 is TGTGCCAGCAGCTTAAGTTCAGGCTCGAATGAAAAACTGTTTTTT. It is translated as CASSLSSGSNEKLFF.

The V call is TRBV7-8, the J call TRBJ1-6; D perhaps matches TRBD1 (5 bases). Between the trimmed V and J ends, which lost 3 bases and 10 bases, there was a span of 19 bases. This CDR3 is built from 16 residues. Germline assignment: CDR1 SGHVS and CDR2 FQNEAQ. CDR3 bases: TGTGCCAGCAGCTTTGAGGGAGGGGATACAGAATCACCCCTCCACTTT. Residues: CASSFEGGDTESPLHF.

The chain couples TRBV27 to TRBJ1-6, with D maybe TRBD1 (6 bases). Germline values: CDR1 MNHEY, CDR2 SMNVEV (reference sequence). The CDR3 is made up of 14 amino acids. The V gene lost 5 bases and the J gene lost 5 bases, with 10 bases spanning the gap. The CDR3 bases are TGTGCCAGCAGTACCTCAGGGGATAATTCACCCCTCCACTTT. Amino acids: CASSTSGDNSPLHF.

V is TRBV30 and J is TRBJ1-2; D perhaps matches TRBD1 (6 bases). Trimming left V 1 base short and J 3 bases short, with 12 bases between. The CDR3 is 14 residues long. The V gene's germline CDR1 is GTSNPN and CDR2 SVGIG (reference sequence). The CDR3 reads CAWSAQGHYYGYTF. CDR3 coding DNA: TGTGCCTGGAGTGCACAGGGTCATTACTATGGCTACACCTTC.

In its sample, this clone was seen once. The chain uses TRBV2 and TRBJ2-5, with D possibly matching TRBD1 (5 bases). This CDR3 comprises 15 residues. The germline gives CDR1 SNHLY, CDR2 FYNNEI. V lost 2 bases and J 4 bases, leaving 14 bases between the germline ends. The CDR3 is CASSEYGAQGETQYF. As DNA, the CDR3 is TGTGCCAGCAGTGAATACGGAGCTCAGGGAGAGACCCAGTACTTC.

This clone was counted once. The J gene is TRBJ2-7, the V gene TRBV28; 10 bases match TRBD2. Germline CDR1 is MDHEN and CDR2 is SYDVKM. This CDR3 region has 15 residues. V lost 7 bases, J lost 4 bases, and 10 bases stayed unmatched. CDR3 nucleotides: TGTGCCAGCACCCCAAGCCTAGCGGGAGTTTACGAGCAGTACGTC. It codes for CASTPSLAGVYEQYV.

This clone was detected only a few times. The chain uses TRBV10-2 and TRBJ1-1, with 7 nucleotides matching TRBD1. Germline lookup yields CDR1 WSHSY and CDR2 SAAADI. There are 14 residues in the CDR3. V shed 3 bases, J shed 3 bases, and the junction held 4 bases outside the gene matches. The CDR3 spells CASSDDRDYTEAFF. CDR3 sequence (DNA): TGCGCCAGCAGTGATGACAGGGATTACACTGAAGCTTTCTTT.

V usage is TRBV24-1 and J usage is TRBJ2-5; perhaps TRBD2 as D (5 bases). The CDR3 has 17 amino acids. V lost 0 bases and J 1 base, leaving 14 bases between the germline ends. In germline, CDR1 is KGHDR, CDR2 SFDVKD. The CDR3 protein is CATSDLLRGPPQETQYF. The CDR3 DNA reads TGTGCCACCAGTGATTTGTTACGGGGTCCCCCCCAAGAGACCCAGTACTTC.

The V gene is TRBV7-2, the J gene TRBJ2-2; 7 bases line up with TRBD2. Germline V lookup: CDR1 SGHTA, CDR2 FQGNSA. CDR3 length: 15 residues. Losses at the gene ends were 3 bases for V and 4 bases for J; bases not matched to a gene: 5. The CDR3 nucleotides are TGTGCCAGCAGCTTCCTAGCGGAGACCACCGGGGAGCTGTTTTTT. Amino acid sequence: CASSFLAETTGELFF.

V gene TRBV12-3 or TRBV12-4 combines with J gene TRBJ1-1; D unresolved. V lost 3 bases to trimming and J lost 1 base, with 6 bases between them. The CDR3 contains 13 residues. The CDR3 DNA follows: TGTGCCAGCAGTTTCCTGGCGAACACTGAAGCTTTCTTT. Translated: CASSFLANTEAFF.

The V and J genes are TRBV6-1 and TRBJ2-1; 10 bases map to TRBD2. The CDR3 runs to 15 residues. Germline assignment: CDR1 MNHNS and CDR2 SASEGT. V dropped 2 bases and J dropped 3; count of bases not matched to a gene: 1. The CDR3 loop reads CASSELAGDYNEQFF. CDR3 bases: TGTGCCAGCAGTGAACTAGCGGGAGACTACAATGAGCAGTTCTTC.

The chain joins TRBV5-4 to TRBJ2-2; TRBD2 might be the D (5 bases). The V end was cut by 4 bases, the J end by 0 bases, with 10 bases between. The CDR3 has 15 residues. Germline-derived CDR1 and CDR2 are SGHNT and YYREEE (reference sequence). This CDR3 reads CASSPGLANTGELFF. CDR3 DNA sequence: TGTGCCAGCAGCCCCGGACTGGCGAACACCGGGGAGCTGTTTTTT.

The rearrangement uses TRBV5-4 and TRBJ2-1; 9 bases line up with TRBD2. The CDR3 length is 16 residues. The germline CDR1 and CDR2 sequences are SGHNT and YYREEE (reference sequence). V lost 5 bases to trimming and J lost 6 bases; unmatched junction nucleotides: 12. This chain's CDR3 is CASRPGIAGVVNEQFF. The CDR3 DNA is TGTGCCAGCAGACCCGGGATAGCGGGAGTGGTCAATGAGCAGTTCTTC.

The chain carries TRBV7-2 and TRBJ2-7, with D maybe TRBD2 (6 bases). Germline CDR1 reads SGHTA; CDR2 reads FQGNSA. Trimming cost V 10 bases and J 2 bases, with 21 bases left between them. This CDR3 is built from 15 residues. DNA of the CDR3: TGTGCCATCTTAGCCCCGGGACTGGGGCCCTACGAGCAGTACGTC. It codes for CAILAPGLGPYEQYV.

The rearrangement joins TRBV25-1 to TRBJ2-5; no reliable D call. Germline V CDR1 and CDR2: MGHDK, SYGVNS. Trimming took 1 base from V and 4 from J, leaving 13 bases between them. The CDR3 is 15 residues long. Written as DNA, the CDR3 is TGTGCCAGCAGTGAATTTCGAGGTCTGGGAGAGACCCAGTACTTC. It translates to CASSEFRGLGETQYF.

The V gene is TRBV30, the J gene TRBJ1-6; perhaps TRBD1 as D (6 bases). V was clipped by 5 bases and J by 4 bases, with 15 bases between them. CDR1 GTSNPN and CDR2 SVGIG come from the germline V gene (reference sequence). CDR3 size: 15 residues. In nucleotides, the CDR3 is TGTGCCTGGGGGTACAGGGCCTTGTATAATTCACCCCTCCACTTT. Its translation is CAWGYRALYNSPLHF.

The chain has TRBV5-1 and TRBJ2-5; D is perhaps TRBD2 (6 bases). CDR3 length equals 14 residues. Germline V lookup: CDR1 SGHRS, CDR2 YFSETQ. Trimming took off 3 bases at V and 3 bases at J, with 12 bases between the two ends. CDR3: CASSWGTFEETQYF. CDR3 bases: TGCGCCAGCAGCTGGGGGACTTTCGAAGAGACCCAGTACTTC.

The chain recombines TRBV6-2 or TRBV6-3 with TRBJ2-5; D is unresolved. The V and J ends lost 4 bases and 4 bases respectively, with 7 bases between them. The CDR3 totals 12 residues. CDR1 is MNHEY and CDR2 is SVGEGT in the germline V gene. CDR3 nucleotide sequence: TGTGCCAGCAGTTCTAGGTCAGAGACCCAGTACTTC. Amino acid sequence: CASSSRSETQYF.

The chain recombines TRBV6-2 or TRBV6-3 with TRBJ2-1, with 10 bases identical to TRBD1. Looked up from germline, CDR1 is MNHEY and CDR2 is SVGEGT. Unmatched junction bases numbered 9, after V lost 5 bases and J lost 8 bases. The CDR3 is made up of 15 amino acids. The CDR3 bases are TGTGCCAGCAGTATCCGGGACAGGGGATTTGATGAGCAGTTCTTC. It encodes CASSIRDRGFDEQFF.

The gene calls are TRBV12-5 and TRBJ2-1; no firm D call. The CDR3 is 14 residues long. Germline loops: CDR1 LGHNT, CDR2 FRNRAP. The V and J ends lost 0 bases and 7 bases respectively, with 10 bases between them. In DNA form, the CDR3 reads TGTGCTAGTGGTTTGGTACGTCTAGTTAATGAGCAGTTCTTC. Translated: CASGLVRLVNEQFF.

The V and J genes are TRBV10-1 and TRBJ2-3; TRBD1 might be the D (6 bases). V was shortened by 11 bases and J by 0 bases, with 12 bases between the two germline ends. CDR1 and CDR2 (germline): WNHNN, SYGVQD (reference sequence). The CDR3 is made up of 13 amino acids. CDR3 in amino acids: CASQGSSTDTQYF. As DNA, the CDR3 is TGCGCCTCCCAGGGGAGTAGCACAGATACGCAGTATTTT.